Shown below are 17 T cell receptor beta chains from a single sample sequenced in a study of T cell responses to AZD1222 COVID-19 vaccine listed by TCRdb under 2021. To prepare the library, the immunoSEQ multiplex PCR assay was applied. Here the immuneACCESS table is served through TCRdb, limited to in-frame sequences with V and J called. Missing clones are a known gap in these copies; in checked studies unresolved V genes cover under half, and the rest lacks a known reason. The sample table records about 80,000 clones; roughly 90% of these occur just once. Of the sample, roughly a quarter falls within the top ten clones. What the time point label conveys for this sample: baseline before first vaccination. The sample consisted of peripheral blood, taken on day 0 of AZD1222 vaccination. The receptors shown here come from an adult in good health.

CDR3: CASSSTLLAGVGETQYF. The CDR3 DNA follows: TGTGCCAGCAGCTCCACCTTGCTAGCGGGAGTAGGGGAGACCCAGTACTTC. This rearrangement joins TRBV7-7 to TRBJ2-5; 10 bases are shared with TRBD2. Germline CDR1 SSHAT, CDR2 FNYEAQ (reference sequence). Trimming removed 4 bases from V and 5 bases from J; junction bases left unmatched: 13. The CDR3 totals 17 residues.

The V and J genes are TRBV7-2 and TRBJ2-4, with D perhaps assigned TRBD1 or TRBD2 (5 bases each). Per the germline V gene, CDR1 is SGHTA and CDR2 is FQGNSA. The CDR3 sequence is 13 residues long. V lost 0 bases to trimming and J lost 7 bases, with 7 bases between them. The CDR3, as DNA: TGTGCCAGCAGCTTAGCGGGGGAGAACATTCAGTACTTC. Translating it yields CASSLAGENIQYF.

The chain links TRBV10-2 to TRBJ2-6; a possible D gene is TRBD1 (6 bases). V lost 0 bases to trimming and J lost 0 bases, with 6 bases between them. CDR3 size: 16 residues. Germline CDR1 and CDR2: WSHSY and SAAADI. The CDR3 loop reads CASSESGGSGANVLTF. CDR3 sequence (DNA): TGCGCCAGCAGTGAGTCAGGGGGCTCTGGGGCCAACGTCCTGACTTTC.

The V call is TRBV28, the J call TRBJ1-5; D is unclear. The CDR3 is 13 residues long. The ends were cut back, 6 bases at V and 0 bases at J, with 6 bases in the middle. Germline-derived CDR1 and CDR2 are MDHEN and SYDVKM. CDR3 sequence: CASRGYSNQPQHF. The CDR3 bases are TGTGCCAGCAGAGGGTATAGCAATCAGCCCCAGCATTTT.

The chain has TRBV27 and TRBJ1-4; no firm D call. The germline V and J ends were trimmed by 8 bases and 7 bases, with 17 bases remaining between them. This CDR3 has 14 residues. From germline, CDR1 is MNHEY and CDR2 SMNVEV (reference sequence). CDR3 loop: CASGPLRRGEKLFF. CDR3 in DNA: TGTGCCAGCGGACCCCTGAGGCGCGGTGAAAAACTGTTTTTT.

The rearrangement links TRBV5-6 to TRBJ1-1; 10 bases are shared with TRBD1. The CDR3 has 15 amino acids. Germline V lookup: CDR1 SGHDT, CDR2 YYEEEE. V lost 3 bases to trimming and J lost 3 bases; unmatched junction nucleotides: 5. The CDR3 loop is CASSWGGTGDTEAFF. The CDR3 DNA reads as TGTGCCAGCAGCTGGGGCGGGACAGGGGACACTGAAGCTTTCTTT.

V is TRBV14 and J is TRBJ1-2; the D is unclear. Germline V gives CDR1 SGHDN, CDR2 FVKESK. V was pared by 2 bases and J by 4 bases, with 5 bases between. The CDR3 sequence is 12 residues long. The CDR3 spells CASSQQSYGYTF. The CDR3 coding sequence is TGTGCCAGCAGCCAACAGTCCTATGGCTACACCTTC. Full variable domain (rest looked up from reference TRBV14 and TRBJ1-2): EAGVTQFPSHSVIEKGQTVTLRCDPISGHDNLYWYRRVMGKEIKFLLHFVKESKQDESGMPNNRFLAERTGGTYSTLKVQPAELEDSGVYFCASSQQSYGYTFGSGTRLTVV.

This chain connects TRBV18 to TRBJ2-1; 14 bases are a match to TRBD2. V gave up 3 bases and J gave up 9 bases; unmatched junction bases: 7. In germline, CDR1 is KGHSH, CDR2 LQKENI. CDR3 length: 16 residues. The CDR3 region is CASSPSTSGRAREQFF. The CDR3 DNA reads TGTGCCAGCTCACCGTCGACTAGCGGGAGGGCCCGTGAGCAGTTCTTC.

The chain couples TRBV29-1 to TRBJ2-6; D is unresolved. The CDR3 runs 17 residues. Germline V lookup: CDR1 SQVTM, CDR2 ANQGSEA. Between the trimmed V and J ends, which lost 0 bases and 0 bases, there was a span of 12 bases. The chain's CDR3 is CSVEDRSENSGANVLTF. CDR3 DNA: TGCAGCGTTGAAGATAGATCAGAAAACTCTGGGGCCAACGTCCTGACTTTC.

V gene TRBV30 combines with J gene TRBJ2-3; TRBD2 matches 8 bases. The CDR3 has 15 residues. After removal of 2 bases from V and 4 bases from J, the junction contained 8 bases not matched to a gene. Germline CDR1 is GTSNPN and CDR2 is SVGIG (reference sequence). The CDR3 loop is CAWSIDAAGADTQYF. CDR3 DNA sequence: TGTGCCTGGAGTATAGACGCAGCGGGAGCAGATACGCAGTATTTT.

The rearrangement uses TRBV5-1 and TRBJ1-1, with TRBD1 as a possible D gene (5 bases). V was clipped by 0 bases and J by 6 bases, with 15 bases between them. The CDR3 consists of 15 residues. Germline assignment: CDR1 SGHRS and CDR2 YFSETQ. In DNA form, the CDR3 reads TGCGCCAGCAGCTTGGGGGGGACTGGATCCGCTGAAGCTTTCTTT. The encoded protein is CASSLGGTGSAEAFF. The full variable domain, rest sourced from reference TRBV5-1 and TRBJ1-1, is KAGVTQTPRYLIKTRGQQVTLSCSPISGHRSVSWYQQTPGQGLQFLFEYFSETQRNKGNFPGRFSGRQFSNSRSEMNVSTLELGDSALYLCASSLGGTGSAEAFFGQGTRLTVV.

The CDR3: CASSPYQQGQYSPLHF. In DNA, the CDR3 is TGTGCCAGCAGTCCCTACCAACAGGGGCAGTATTCACCCCTCCACTTT. The chain uses TRBV28 and TRBJ1-6; the match to TRBD1 covers 7 bases. The length of the CDR3 is 16 residues. Germline V gene sequence: CDR1 MDHEN, CDR2 SYDVKM. The J segment lost 8 bases and the V segment lost 5 bases, leaving 12 bases of the junction unmatched.

The gene calls are TRBV7-2 and TRBJ1-1; the D gene is possibly TRBD1 (5 bases). Germline loops: CDR1 SGHTA, CDR2 FQGNSA. The CDR3 totals 14 residues. V lost 5 bases and J 11 bases, leaving 21 bases between the germline ends. CDR3 nucleotides: TGTGCCAGCAGCCCAGGGCCCGGCCTCACGGATGCTTTCTTT. It codes for CASSPGPGLTDAFF.

The V call is TRBV9, the J call TRBJ1-6; D may be TRBD1 (5 bases). This CDR3 is 15 amino acids long. Germline V gene data show CDR1 as SGDLS and CDR2 as YYNGEE. The ends were cut back, 3 bases at V and 9 bases at J, with 16 bases in the middle. The CDR3 DNA reads TGTGCCAGCAGCGCCGGGGTATGGGGGAGTTCACCCCTCCACTTT. Translating it yields CASSAGVWGSSPLHF.

The rearrangement links TRBV5-6 to TRBJ1-2; D call uncertain. CDR1 is SGHDT, CDR2 YYEEEE, per germline. Between the trimmed V and J ends, which lost 1 base and 8 bases, there was a span of 12 bases. This CDR3 comprises 13 residues. The CDR3, as DNA: TGTGCCAGCAGCTTGAACGGCGGGCTAGGCTACACCTTC. This translates into CASSLNGGLGYTF. Full variable domain (missing parts from reference TRBV5-6 and TRBJ1-2): DAGVTQSPTHLIKTRGQQVTLRCSPKSGHDTVSWYQQALGQGPQFIFQYYEEEERQRGNFPDRFSGHQFPNYSSELNVNALLLGDSALYLCASSLNGGLGYTFGSGTRLTVV.

The chain combines TRBV5-1 with TRBJ2-2; maybe TRBD1 (5 bases). CDR1 and CDR2 (germline): SGHRS, YFSETQ. Trimming left V 0 bases short and J 5 bases short, with 11 bases between. This CDR3 comprises 15 residues. The CDR3 DNA is TGCGCCAGCAGCTTGGGACAGCATTTTACCGGGGAGCTGTTTTTT. It specifies CASSLGQHFTGELFF.

The chain uses TRBV19 and TRBJ2-6; D may be TRBD1 (5 bases). The germline V gene encodes CDR1 LNHDA and CDR2 SQIVND (reference sequence). This CDR3 contains 15 residues. V lost 1 base and J lost 1, with 5 bases in between. The CDR3 here is CASSIAGSGANVLTF. The CDR3 nucleotides read TGTGCCAGTAGTATAGCAGGGTCTGGGGCCAACGTCCTGACTTTC.